The TCR beta chain under discussion was sequenced for a study of blood T cell repertoires in COVID-19. TCRdb's table, derived via immunoSEQ multiplex PCR, lists solely in-frame clones and lacks some. The sample has some 490,000 clones; about 85% are singletons. For this clone: Other DNA sequences of this sample code for an identical CDR3.

CDR1 is SGHRS, CDR2 YFSETQ, per germline. Trimming at V came to 0 bases and at J to 6 bases, leaving 4 bases not matched to a gene. The CDR3 is 14 amino acids. This sequence joins TRBV5-1 and TRBJ1-1; TRBD1 matches at 8 bases. The sequenced sample was PBMCs or T cells enriched from blood (not recorded which). This TCR was sampled from a woman aged 55-70 years who had recovered from COVID-19. The CDR3 region is CASSLGTGSAEAFF. CDR3 DNA sequence: TGCGCCAGCAGCTTGGGGACAGGGTCGGCTGAAGCTTTCTTT.